A single sample gave rise to the 21 T cell receptor beta chains below, sequenced in a study of CD8+ T cells in alopecia areata. Extracted RNA was reverse transcribed, and the resulting cDNA served as sequencing template. Using immunoSEQ multiplex PCR, the repertoire was profiled, and TCRdb retains in-frame clones only, with some absent. The sample has 200,000 to 250,000 clones; 35% to 45% are singletons. The sample's treatment: oral pan-JAK inhibitor, 5-10 mg twice daily. Sample: CD4+ T cells sorted from blood, taken between weeks 30 and 35, from a patient treated with tofacitinib. The source of these receptors is a human donor with alopecia areata.

This clone appeared a few times. The chain is built from TRBV6-5 and TRBJ2-2, with D possibly matching TRBD2 (6 bases). CDR3 size: 14 residues. Germline-derived CDR1 and CDR2 are MNHEY and SVGAGI. The V end was cut by 6 bases, the J end by 2 bases, with 10 bases between. The CDR3 nucleotides read TGTGCCAGCAGGCCGGGACTCAACACCGGGGAGCTGTTTTTT. Encoded protein: CASRPGLNTGELFF.

This clone has more than one count but fewer than ten. The rearrangement links TRBV7-2 to TRBJ2-5, with D possibly being TRBD2 (6 bases). This CDR3 comprises 14 residues. Germline CDR1 reads SGHTA; CDR2 reads FQGNSA. The V and J ends lost 2 bases and 1 base respectively, with 8 bases between them. The CDR3 loop reads CASSLMGGQETQYF. In DNA, the CDR3 is TGTGCCAGCAGCTTAATGGGAGGCCAAGAGACCCAGTACTTC.

V is TRBV7-6 and J is TRBJ2-7; no firm D call. Germline loops: CDR1 SGHVS, CDR2 FNYEAQ. The CDR3 has 15 residues. Trimming stripped 5 bases from V and 2 bases from J, with 16 bases between. CDR3 DNA sequence: TGTGCCAGCAGCCCGGCCCAAAGAGGTCCCTACGAGCAGTACTTC. Protein sequence: CASSPAQRGPYEQYF.

This chain connects TRBV5-1 to TRBJ2-1; D may be TRBD2 (5 bases). The CDR3 loop spans 14 amino acids. Germline lookup yields CDR1 SGHRS and CDR2 YFSETQ. The germline V and J ends were trimmed by 0 bases and 3 bases, with 7 bases remaining between them. The CDR3 nucleotides read TGCGCCAGCAGCTTGGACGACTACTACAATGAGCAGTTCTTC. Translating gives CASSLDDYYNEQFF.

The rearrangement joins TRBV10-3 to TRBJ2-1; D gene uncertain. V was shortened by 0 bases and J by 6 bases, with 3 bases between the two germline ends. Germline V lookup: CDR1 ENHRY, CDR2 SYGVKD. The CDR3 runs to 12 residues. DNA for the CDR3: TGTGCCATCAGTGAGTCAACCAATGAGCAGTTCTTC. Residues: CAISESTNEQFF.

The chain links TRBV5-6 to TRBJ2-5, with 7 bases lining up with TRBD1. Germline CDR1 and CDR2: SGHDT and YYEEEE. With 5 bases clipped from V and 2 bases from J, the junction kept 6 bases outside the gene matches. The CDR3 covers 14 residues. The CDR3, as DNA: TGTGCCAGCAGGGTCGGGACAGTTCAAGAGACCCAGTACTTC. Translating it yields CASRVGTVQETQYF. The variable domain in full, completed from reference TRBV5-6 and TRBJ2-5, reads DAGVTQSPTHLIKTRGQQVTLRCSPKSGHDTVSWYQQALGQGPQFIFQYYEEEERQRGNFPDRFSGHQFPNYSSELNVNALLLGDSALYLCASRVGTVQETQYFGPGTRLLVL.

The chain uses TRBV7-9 and TRBJ1-2, with a tentative D call TRBD1 (6 bases). V was trimmed by 5 bases and J by 4 bases, leaving 23 bases between them. CDR3 length: 17 residues. From germline, CDR1 is SEHNR and CDR2 FQNEAQ (reference sequence). The CDR3 region is CASSETRTDRIGYGYTF. In nucleotides, the CDR3 is TGTGCCAGCAGCGAAACCAGAACTGACAGGATCGGCTATGGCTACACCTTC. The full variable domain, its missing parts supplied by reference TRBV7-9 and TRBJ1-2, is DTGVSQNPRHKITKRGQNVTFRCDPISEHNRLYWYRQTLGQGPEFLTYFQNEAQLEKSRLLSDRFSAERPKGSFSTLEIQRTEQGDSAMYLCASSETRTDRIGYGYTFGSGTRLTVV.

V and J are TRBV5-1 and TRBJ1-1; D gene uncertain. Germline loops: CDR1 SGHRS, CDR2 YFSETQ. There are 14 residues in the CDR3. Trimming removed 0 bases from V and 5 bases from J, with 11 bases in between. The CDR3 DNA is TGCGCCAGCAGCTTGGAAGGGAGAGGGACTGAAGCTTTCTTT. This codes for CASSLEGRGTEAFF.

This chain joins TRBV5-4 and TRBJ1-1, with D hard to call. This CDR3 is built from 17 residues. V was cut by 2 bases and J by 1 base, with 18 bases left in between. Germline V gene sequence: CDR1 SGHNT, CDR2 YYREEE (reference sequence). CDR3 nucleotide sequence: TGTGCCAGCAGCTTCATCCCAGGACGGCAGCAGAACACTGAAGCTTTCTTT. Translation: CASSFIPGRQQNTEAFF.

CDR3 coding DNA: TGTGCCAGCAGCCAAGGGGGTGAGGACACTGAAGCTTTCTTT. Protein sequence: CASSQGGEDTEAFF. The rearrangement uses TRBV4-2 and TRBJ1-1; D is ambiguous. This CDR3 is built from 14 residues. V lost 1 base to trimming and J lost 3 bases, with 9 bases between them. The germline gives CDR1 LGHNA, CDR2 YNFKEQ.

The rearrangement links TRBV7-2 to TRBJ2-1, with 12 bases aligning to TRBD2. Germline CDR1 and CDR2: SGHTA and FQGNSA. The CDR3 has 15 residues. With V trimmed by 6 bases and J by 7 bases, 7 bases remained unmatched. Written as DNA, the CDR3 is TGTGCCAGCAGGGGGGGACTAGCGGGTTCGAATGAGCAGTTCTTC. Residues: CASRGGLAGSNEQFF.

The rearrangement links TRBV6-5 to TRBJ2-1, with D possibly called TRBD1 or TRBD2 (7 bases each). Germline V gene data show CDR1 as MNHEY and CDR2 as SVGAGI. Trimming took 8 bases from V and 9 from J, leaving 20 bases between them. The CDR3 is 14 residues long. The CDR3 is CASLLGGGGSEQFF. The CDR3 nucleotides are TGTGCCAGCCTGTTAGGGGGAGGGGGCAGTGAGCAGTTCTTC.

The chain employs TRBV10-3 and TRBJ2-7; no reliable D call. Germline-derived CDR1 and CDR2 are ENHRY and SYGVKD. Trimming stripped 3 bases from V and 9 bases from J, with 15 bases between. There are 13 residues in the CDR3. The CDR3 loop is CAISDLGPKGQYF. The CDR3 DNA is TGTGCCATCAGTGATCTCGGACCGAAGGGGCAGTACTTC.

The chain employs TRBV30 and TRBJ1-2, with a weak D call TRBD1 (5 bases). Germline V gene data show CDR1 as GTSNPN and CDR2 as SVGIG (reference sequence). Trimming took 2 bases from V and 3 from J, leaving 10 bases between them. The length of the CDR3 is 13 residues. The CDR3 region has the DNA TGTGCCTGGAGTAAGGACACTTACTATGGCTACACCTTC. Translated: CAWSKDTYYGYTF.

The table lists this clone with a few counts. The same CDR3 also results from other DNA sequences found in this sample. V gene TRBV30 combines with J gene TRBJ2-1, with D possibly matching TRBD1 (6 bases). Trimming removed 0 bases at V and 1 base at J, with 7 bases between. CDR1 and CDR2 (germline): GTSNPN, SVGIG (reference sequence). This CDR3 has 14 amino acids. CDR3 residues: CAWSVGGSYNEQFF. CDR3 coding DNA: TGTGCCTGGAGTGTAGGGGGTTCCTACAATGAGCAGTTCTTC.

This clone was counted between two and nine times. V gene TRBV4-1 combines with J gene TRBJ2-7; possibly TRBD1 for D (6 bases). CDR1 and CDR2 from the germline V gene are MGHRA and YSYEKL. The germline V and J ends were trimmed by 3 bases and 0 bases, with 15 bases remaining between them. The CDR3 totals 16 residues. For the CDR3, the DNA is TGCGCCAGCAGCCACTTACTTACAGGGTTCTCCTACGAGCAGTACTTC. Its translation is CASSHLLTGFSYEQYF.

This clone was found a few times. The chain couples TRBV29-1 to TRBJ1-1; D is unresolved. V was shortened by 1 base and J by 4 bases, with 19 bases between the two germline ends. Germline V gives CDR1 SQVTM, CDR2 ANQGSEA. The CDR3 sequence is 16 residues long. The CDR3 is CSVEVGRAPLGTEAFF. CDR3 nucleotide sequence: TGCAGCGTTGAAGTAGGTCGGGCTCCCCTAGGCACTGAAGCTTTCTTT.

This clone was recorded a few times. The chain uses TRBV18 and TRBJ1-2, with 9 bases matching TRBD1. Germline V gene sequence: CDR1 KGHSH, CDR2 LQKENI. V gave up 5 bases and J gave up 4 bases; unmatched junction bases: 11. The CDR3 has 16 residues. The CDR3, as DNA: TGTGCCAGCTCAGCGCGAGACAGGGGGGAAACCTATGGCTACACCTTC. This translates into CASSARDRGETYGYTF.

The gene calls are TRBV5-1 and TRBJ1-5; D uncertain. V was trimmed by 0 bases and J by 2 bases, leaving 6 bases between them. The CDR3 consists of 14 residues. The germline V gene has CDR1 SGHRS and CDR2 YFSETQ. DNA of the CDR3: TGCGCCAGCAGCTTGGATATTGGCAATCAGCCCCAGCATTTT. Translation gives CASSLDIGNQPQHF.

This clone has only a few counts. V usage is TRBV7-8 and J usage is TRBJ2-6; D is tentatively TRBD1 or TRBD2 (5 bases each). The CDR3 has 16 residues. Germline lookup yields CDR1 SGHVS and CDR2 FQNEAQ. V dropped 4 bases and J dropped 0 bases, with 10 bases sitting between them. The CDR3 sequence is CASSSRGRSGANVLTF. CDR3 DNA: TGTGCCAGCAGCTCTCGGGGCCGCTCTGGGGCCAACGTCCTGACTTTC.

The chain joins TRBV4-1 to TRBJ1-1; possibly TRBD1 for D (5 bases). CDR1 and CDR2 from the germline V gene are MGHRA and YSYEKL. The ends were cut back, 3 bases at V and 3 bases at J, with 11 bases in the middle. The CDR3 has 14 amino acids. The CDR3 here is CASSHGGSYTEAFF. In DNA form, the CDR3 reads TGCGCCAGCAGCCATGGGGGGTCCTACACTGAAGCTTTCTTT.